Below, one T cell receptor beta chain is given with its context. This specimen comes from a study of technical replicates of blood from several donors. Profiled with immunoSEQ multiplex PCR; TCRdb holds only in-frame clones, not every one. The sample holds more than 90,000 clones, nearly 97% seen once. Germline loops: CDR1 ENHRY, CDR2 SYGVKD. The CDR3 runs to 17 residues. V gave up 3 bases and J gave up 6 bases; unmatched junction bases: 9. This sequence was found in a human donor in good health. The specimen was T cells isolated from PBMCs. The V call is TRBV10-3, the J call TRBJ2-4; 12 nucleotides match TRBD2. The CDR3 coding sequence is TGTGCCATCAGTGAAGATCTAGCGGGAGGGCGGGGAAACATTCAGTACTTC. This translates into CAISEDLAGGRGNIQYF.